The 6 T cell receptor beta chains reported below all come from one sample, sequenced in a study of shared clonotypes between healthy human individuals. Some clones are missing from TCRdb's copy, which holds only in-frame ones; the method was immunoSEQ multiplex PCR. The sample has roughly 490,000 clones; roughly 85% are singletons. What was sequenced was PBMCs. Source of these receptors: a woman aged 40 to 50 in good health. Some clones in this sample may be carry-over from other donors' samples.

The gene calls are TRBV7-2 and TRBJ1-3; the match to TRBD1 covers 8 bases. Germline trimming cut 2 bases from V and 7 bases from J; bases unmatched to any gene: 4. CDR3 length equals 14 residues. Germline V lookup: CDR1 SGHTA, CDR2 FQGNSA. The CDR3 DNA sequence: TGTGCCAGCAGCTTAACAGGGGGAGGGAACACCATATATTTT. As protein: CASSLTGGGNTIYF.

Notes on this clone: This may arise from a read error, as a much more abundant clone is one base away. V is TRBV28 and J is TRBJ2-1; 7 nucleotides agree with TRBD1. Germline CDR1 and CDR2: MDHEN and SYDVKM. The CDR3 spans 15 residues. J lost 9 bases, V lost 6 bases, and 14 bases had no gene match. CDR3 loop: CASRTGATSHSEQFF. The CDR3 nucleotides are TGTGCCAGCAGAACAGGGGCGACCTCTCACAGTGAGCAGTTCTTC.

A word on this clone: This is likely an artifact of a read error, given a far larger clone one base away. The same CDR3 is also encoded by other DNA sequences in this sample. The rearrangement links TRBV2 to TRBJ1-1; D remains unclear. CDR3 length equals 14 residues. Germline V gene data show CDR1 as SNHLY and CDR2 as FYNNEI. CDR3 bases: TGTGCCAGCAGTGAGATACGGGTGAACACTGAAGCCTTCTTT. It translates to CASSEIRVNTEAFF. Combining the CDR3 with reference TRBV2 and TRBJ1-1 gives the whole variable domain EPEVTQTPSHQVTQMGQEVILRCVPISNHLYFYWYRQILGQKVEFLVSFYNNEISEKSEIFDDQFSVERPDGSNFTLKIRSTKLEDSAMYFCASSEIRVNTEAFFGQGTRLTVV.

The chain recombines TRBV29-1 with TRBJ2-2; TRBD1 aligns across 9 bases. This CDR3 comprises 14 residues. Trimming took 6 bases from V and 7 from J; bases not matched to a gene: 9. The V gene's germline CDR1 is SQVTM and CDR2 ANQGSEA. CDR3: CSVQGTGLVGELFF. The CDR3 DNA sequence: TGCAGCGTACAAGGGACAGGGCTTGTCGGGGAGCTGTTTTTT.

V usage is TRBV7-8 and J usage is TRBJ1-5, with 8 bases matching TRBD1. The CDR3 is 16 amino acids. CDR1 and CDR2 (germline): SGHVS, FQNEAQ. V lost 10 bases, J lost 3 bases, and 14 bases stayed unmatched. The CDR3 bases are TGTGCCACCAAACAAAGTCGACAGGGGATCAATCAGCCCCAGCATTTT. The encoded protein is CATKQSRQGINQPQHF.

The chain recombines TRBV5-5 with TRBJ1-3; no reliable D call. This CDR3 comprises 15 residues. V lost 0 bases and J 0 bases, leaving 7 bases between the germline ends. Germline loops: CDR1 SGHKS, CDR2 YYEKEE (reference sequence). As DNA, the CDR3 is TGTGCCAGCAGCTTGGTCTTGGGCTCTGGAAACACCATATATTTT. It is translated as CASSLVLGSGNTIYF. Together with reference TRBV5-5 and TRBJ1-3, the CDR3 gives the full variable domain: DAGVTQSPTHLIKTRGQQVTLRCSPISGHKSVSWYQQVLGQGPQFIFQYYEKEERGRGNFPDRFSARQFPNYSSELNVNALLLGDSALYLCASSLVLGSGNTIYFGEGSWLTVV.